These 26 T cell receptor beta chains share one sample of origin, sequenced in a study of blood T cell repertoires in COVID-19. Assay: immunoSEQ multiplex PCR; the TCRdb copy retains only in-frame clones and omits some. The data show 180,000 or so clones, about 86% seen once. Material for sequencing was peripheral blood. The receptor source for this set is a man aged 60-69 years with acute or convalescent COVID-19.

The gene calls are TRBV5-1 and TRBJ2-2; 8 nucleotides line up with TRBD2. The V gene's germline CDR1 is SGHRS and CDR2 YFSETQ. V shed 3 bases, J shed 2 bases, and the junction held 12 bases outside the gene matches. The CDR3 consists of 18 residues. CDR3 sequence (DNA): TGCGCCAGCAGCTCCGCAGGCCCCCGGGGGGGAAACACCGGGGAGCTGTTTTTT. This translates into CASSSAGPRGGNTGELFF.

This rearrangement joins TRBV27 to TRBJ2-1, with 11 positions matching TRBD2. Germline CDR1 MNHEY, CDR2 SMNVEV (reference sequence). The CDR3 is 18 amino acids. Trimming at V came to 3 bases and at J to 7 bases, leaving 14 bases not matched to a gene. Here the CDR3 DNA reads TGTGCCAGCAGTTTCCTGGGCGGCACTAGCGGGAGTTTGAATGAGCAGTTCTTC. This codes for CASSFLGGTSGSLNEQFF.

This chain connects TRBV19 to TRBJ2-7; weak D call: TRBD1 (6 bases). Germline loops: CDR1 LNHDA, CDR2 SQIVND (reference sequence). Trimming stripped 5 bases from V and 0 bases from J, with 14 bases between. The CDR3 is made up of 15 amino acids. Here the CDR3 DNA reads TGTGCCAGTAGTGCTCAGGGACATGTCTCCTACGAGCAGTACTTC. Its translation: CASSAQGHVSYEQYF. The full variable domain, rest sourced from reference TRBV19 and TRBJ2-7, is DGGITQSPKYLFRKEGQNVTLSCEQNLNHDAMYWYRQDPGQGLRLIYYSQIVNDFQKGDIAEGYSVSREKKESFPLTVTSAQKNPTAFYLCASSAQGHVSYEQYFGPGTRLTVT.

The chain joins TRBV7-9 to TRBJ1-1, with D possibly TRBD1 on 6 matching bases. The CDR3 is made up of 13 amino acids. The V and J ends lost 5 bases and 7 bases respectively, with 14 bases between them. CDR1 SEHNR and CDR2 FQNEAQ come from the germline V gene (reference sequence). The CDR3 protein is CASSPRIQGEAFF. The DNA of the CDR3 is TGTGCCAGCAGCCCAAGGATACAGGGTGAAGCTTTCTTT.

This rearrangement joins TRBV6-5 to TRBJ1-1, with unresolved D. The germline V gene has CDR1 MNHEY and CDR2 SVGAGI. The CDR3 is 12 residues long. V was pared by 5 bases and J by 1 base, with 5 bases between. This chain's CDR3 is CASSHKNTEAFF. CDR3 coding DNA: TGTGCCAGCAGTCACAAGAACACTGAAGCTTTCTTT.

As concerns this clone: Other nucleotide sequences from this sample produce the same CDR3. The chain employs TRBV20-1 and TRBJ2-7; D is possibly TRBD1 (6 bases). Trimming stripped 3 bases from V and 6 bases from J, with 9 bases between. The CDR3 is 11 amino acids. The germline CDR1 and CDR2 sequences are DFQATT and SNEGSKA (reference sequence). Here the CDR3 reads CSASRGGEQYF. The DNA for the CDR3 is TGCAGTGCTAGTAGAGGGGGCGAGCAGTACTTC.

The rearrangement joins TRBV28 to TRBJ1-5, with TRBD1 matching over 9 bases. Germline values: CDR1 MDHEN, CDR2 SYDVKM. The CDR3 is 14 residues long. V shed 5 bases and J 5 bases; nucleotides not matched to a gene: 4. The CDR3 bases are TGTGCCAGCAGTCGGACAGGGGAGGATCAGCCCCAGCATTTT. Its protein is CASSRTGEDQPQHF.

The DNA of the CDR3 is TGCGCCAGCAGTCCCGACAGGGGTGGCTACACCTTC. As protein: CASSPDRGGYTF. This chain joins TRBV5-1 and TRBJ1-2; 8 bases are shared with TRBD1. The CDR3 is 12 amino acids. The germline V gene has CDR1 SGHRS and CDR2 YFSETQ. The V gene end was trimmed by 5 bases and the J gene end by 7 bases; junction bases not matched to a gene: 4.

V usage is TRBV2 and J usage is TRBJ2-3, with a weak D call TRBD1 (6 bases). The CDR3 is 14 amino acids. V was pared by 6 bases and J by 0 bases, with 10 bases between. Per the germline V gene, CDR1 is SNHLY and CDR2 is FYNNEI. The CDR3, as DNA: TGTGCCAGCAGGGTAGGGGGAAGCACAGATACGCAGTATTTT. Protein sequence: CASRVGGSTDTQYF.

The rearrangement links TRBV18 to TRBJ1-5; 7 positions agree with TRBD1. Germline trimming cut 2 bases from V and 3 bases from J; bases unmatched to any gene: 4. The CDR3 runs 15 residues. CDR1 is KGHSH, CDR2 LQKENI, per germline. CDR3 loop: CASSPEGAVNQPQHF. The CDR3 DNA sequence: TGTGCCAGCTCACCAGAGGGGGCCGTCAATCAGCCCCAGCATTTT. Full variable domain (outside the CDR3, taken from reference TRBV18 and TRBJ1-5): NAGVMQNPRHLVRRRGQEARLRCSPMKGHSHVYWYRQLPEEGLKFMVYLQKENIIDESGMPKERFSAEFPKEGPSILRIQQVVRGDSAAYFCASSPEGAVNQPQHFGDGTRLSIL.

The chain links TRBV24-1 to TRBJ2-2; a possible D gene is TRBD1 (5 bases). V was trimmed by 4 bases and J by 5 bases, leaving 22 bases between them. CDR1 is KGHDR and CDR2 is SFDVKD in the germline V gene. The CDR3 loop spans 18 amino acids. The CDR3 reads CATSDINAAGSGTGELFF. The CDR3 nucleotides are TGTGCCACCAGTGACATCAACGCGGCCGGGTCAGGGACCGGGGAGCTGTTTTTT.

Here the CDR3 reads CASSPGFGNTGELFF. The CDR3 DNA reads as TGTGCCAGCTCACCCGGGTTCGGAAACACCGGGGAGCTGTTTTTT. The chain links TRBV18 to TRBJ2-2; D ambiguous. Germline CDR1 and CDR2: KGHSH and LQKENI. Trimming stripped 3 bases from V and 2 bases from J, with 10 bases between. CDR3 length: 15 residues.

The CDR3 here is CASSSNIYGDEKLFF. In DNA form, the CDR3 reads TGTGCCAGCTCATCGAACATCTACGGGGATGAAAAACTGTTTTTT. The chain joins TRBV18 to TRBJ1-4; D gene uncertain. Deletions cut 5 bases from V and 6 bases from J, with 16 bases between. This CDR3 spans 15 amino acids. Per germline, CDR1 KGHSH and CDR2 LQKENI.

This clone was picked up one time. This rearrangement joins TRBV28 to TRBJ2-5, with TRBD2 matching 7 bases. V dropped 5 bases and J dropped 0; count of bases not matched to a gene: 9. Germline-derived CDR1 and CDR2 are MDHEN and SYDVKM. The CDR3 sequence is 16 residues long. The CDR3 coding sequence is TGTGCCAGCAGTGAGCAGGCGGGAGCGTACCAAGAGACCCAGTACTTC. It specifies CASSEQAGAYQETQYF.

This sequence joins TRBV28 and TRBJ1-6; D gene unclear. This CDR3 spans 17 amino acids. Germline CDR1 reads MDHEN; CDR2 reads SYDVKM. V was clipped by 2 bases and J by 4 bases, with 15 bases between them. The CDR3 loop is CASSLRPLGAYNSPLHF. The CDR3 DNA is TGTGCCAGCAGTTTAAGGCCCCTGGGAGCATATAATTCACCCCTCCACTTT.

This chain uses TRBV27 with TRBJ2-4; a weak D match, TRBD2 (5 bases). The germline gives CDR1 MNHEY, CDR2 SMNVEV (reference sequence). The CDR3 is 13 residues long. Trimming removed 5 bases at V and 8 bases at J, with 13 bases between. CDR3 protein: CASSRRNEDIQYF. DNA of the CDR3: TGTGCCAGCAGTCGGAGGAACGAGGACATTCAGTACTTC.

V is TRBV6-1 and J is TRBJ2-7, with D unclear. Germline V gene data show CDR1 as MNHNS and CDR2 as SASEGT. V dropped 9 bases and J dropped 7 bases, with 22 bases sitting between them. The CDR3 extends over 14 amino acids. CDR3 in amino acids: CARPLGRPTPEQYF. CDR3 DNA sequence: TGTGCCAGGCCGTTGGGCCGGCCTACGCCAGAGCAGTACTTC.

The V and J genes are TRBV5-4 and TRBJ2-3; D gene ambiguous. CDR3 length: 12 amino acids. The V end lost 4 bases, the J end lost 0 bases, and 3 bases lay between the germline ends. Germline-derived CDR1 and CDR2 are SGHNT and YYREEE (reference sequence). The CDR3 protein is CASSLSTDTQYF. The CDR3 DNA follows: TGTGCCAGCAGCCTCAGCACAGATACGCAGTATTTT.

V is TRBV19 and J is TRBJ1-5; D call uncertain. Trimming cost V 6 bases and J 2 bases, with 17 bases left between them. Germline-derived CDR1 and CDR2 are LNHDA and SQIVND (reference sequence). This CDR3 has 16 amino acids. CDR3 sequence (DNA): TGTGCCAGTAGCCCCCTAGGAGGGTGGGGCAATCAGCCCCAGCATTTT. Translation gives CASSPLGGWGNQPQHF.

The chain joins TRBV20-1 to TRBJ1-5; no definite D call. Germline assignment: CDR1 DFQATT and CDR2 SNEGSKA (reference sequence). Trimming stripped 7 bases from V and 11 bases from J, with 12 bases between. The CDR3 consists of 10 residues. CDR3 sequence (DNA): TGCAGTGTCTGGGCCGGGGCCCAGCATTTT. Translated: CSVWAGAQHF.

The chain joins TRBV6-5 to TRBJ1-1; 8 bases are a match to TRBD1. The length of the CDR3 is 13 residues. The junction had 2 bases not matched to a gene; V was cut back by 6 bases and J by 2 bases. Germline V gives CDR1 MNHEY, CDR2 SVGAGI. Here the CDR3 DNA reads TGTGCCAGCAGCGACAGGGGAAACACTGAAGCTTTCTTT. Amino acid sequence: CASSDRGNTEAFF.

The chain employs TRBV27 and TRBJ1-4; D uncertain. Per the germline V gene, CDR1 is MNHEY and CDR2 is SMNVEV (reference sequence). V shed 6 bases and J shed 7 bases, with 30 bases lying between them. The CDR3 contains 19 residues. The CDR3 reads CASRLSYRPRWQEGEKLFF. Here the CDR3 DNA reads TGTGCCAGCAGACTCTCATATAGACCCCGGTGGCAGGAGGGTGAAAAACTGTTTTTT.

The J gene is TRBJ1-5, the V gene TRBV10-3, with unresolved D. The V end was cut by 4 bases, the J end by 2 bases, with 12 bases between. The CDR3 sequence is 15 residues long. Germline assignment: CDR1 ENHRY and CDR2 SYGVKD. The DNA of the CDR3 is TGTGCCATCAGTGGGGCCTCGGGAGGCAATCAGCCCCAGCATTTT. This codes for CAISGASGGNQPQHF.

This chain links TRBV18 with TRBJ1-1; 9 nucleotides line up with TRBD1. CDR1 and CDR2 from the germline V gene are KGHSH and LQKENI. V dropped 6 bases and J dropped 0; count of bases not matched to a gene: 11. CDR3 length: 17 residues. The CDR3 DNA is TGTGCCAGCTCCGTCTCGGGACAGGGTATACTGAACACTGAAGCTTTCTTT. This gives the protein CASSVSGQGILNTEAFF.

The gene calls are TRBV9 and TRBJ2-2; maybe TRBD1 (5 bases). Trimming stripped 0 bases from V and 3 bases from J, with 9 bases between. CDR1 and CDR2 from the germline V gene are SGDLS and YYNGEE. CDR3 length equals 15 residues. CDR3 DNA: TGTGCCAGCAGCGTAGACGGACACTACACCGGGGAGCTGTTTTTT. It encodes CASSVDGHYTGELFF.

J is TRBJ1-1 and V is TRBV5-1; 10 positions agree with TRBD1. Germline CDR1 reads SGHRS; CDR2 reads YFSETQ. J was trimmed by 5 bases and V by 5 bases; bases with no gene match: 12. The CDR3 runs to 16 residues. The CDR3, as DNA: TGCGCCAGCAGTTTCGTCCCGGGACAGGGGTGGACTGAAGCTTTCTTT. Its protein product is CASSFVPGQGWTEAFF.